What follows are 18 T cell receptor beta chains derived from one specimen sequenced in a study of Ad26.COV2.S vaccination and SARS-CoV-2 variants. Treatment reported: 15 to 20 received Ad26.COV2.S at low or high dose, single or two shots; about 5 received placebo; per-sample allocation not given. Day 63 after the first vaccine or placebo injection was the time point for sampling. This table comes from immunoSEQ multiplex PCR, and its TCRdb copy is limited to in-frame clones, with some not included. The data hold 250,000 to 300,000 clones, with approximately 87% observed a single time. The material sequenced was peripheral blood, taken in a trial of Ad26.COV2.S vaccine versus placebo. The receptors shown here come from a person aged 18-60 years who received the Ad26.COV2.S COVID-19 vaccine or a placebo.

This clone was seen a handful of times. This chain uses TRBV27 with TRBJ1-5; 8 bases match TRBD1. Germline loops: CDR1 MNHEY, CDR2 SMNVEV (reference sequence). With V trimmed by 6 bases and J by 2 bases, 0 bases remained unmatched. This CDR3 region has 13 residues. CDR3: CASRQGGNQPQHF. CDR3 bases: TGTGCCAGCAGACAGGGGGGCAATCAGCCCCAGCATTTT.

The chain links TRBV28 to TRBJ2-1, with TRBD2 matching 8 bases. After removal of 4 bases from V and 9 bases from J, the junction contained 14 bases not matched to a gene. Germline assignment: CDR1 MDHEN and CDR2 SYDVKM. This CDR3 region has 16 residues. DNA of the CDR3: TGTGCCAGCAGTTCCGTACGGGGGGGCCAAGGGATTGAGCAGTTCTTC. Its protein product is CASSSVRGGQGIEQFF.

V and J are TRBV14 and TRBJ2-5; 16 nucleotides match TRBD2. In germline, CDR1 is SGHDN, CDR2 FVKESK. The CDR3 covers 17 residues. The junction had 4 bases not matched to a gene; V was cut back by 4 bases and J by 2 bases. CDR3: CASSRGLAGGDQETQYF. The CDR3 bases are TGTGCCAGCAGCCGGGGACTAGCGGGGGGGGATCAAGAGACCCAGTACTTC.

The CDR3 bases are TGCGCCAGCAGCTCCGGACAGTCCTACGAGCAGTACTTC. It is translated as CASSSGQSYEQYF. This rearrangement joins TRBV5-1 to TRBJ2-7; TRBD1 might be the D (6 bases). Trimming took off 3 bases at V and 1 base at J, with 8 bases between the two ends. CDR1 and CDR2 from the germline V gene are SGHRS and YFSETQ. This CDR3 region has 13 residues.

The V gene is TRBV5-6, the J gene TRBJ1-4, with D possibly TRBD1 on 6 matching bases. V lost 7 bases to trimming and J lost 3 bases, with 13 bases between them. Germline CDR1 reads SGHDT; CDR2 reads YYEEEE. The CDR3 is made up of 14 amino acids. CDR3 nucleotide sequence: TGTGCCAGCCGCACAGGGTACGCTAATGAAAAACTGTTTTTT. Amino acid sequence: CASRTGYANEKLFF.

J is TRBJ1-5 and V is TRBV7-9; D uncertain. Germline CDR1 reads SEHNR; CDR2 reads FQNEAQ (reference sequence). This CDR3 contains 12 residues. Trimming shortened V by 5 bases and J by 9 bases, and 11 bases separated the two germline ends. CDR3 loop: CASSPDRGPQHF. The CDR3 DNA reads as TGTGCCAGCAGCCCCGACCGGGGGCCCCAGCATTTT.

The chain uses TRBV11-3 and TRBJ2-6, with 10 bases matching TRBD1. Germline CDR1 SGHNT, CDR2 YENEEA. This CDR3 region has 17 residues. V shed 5 bases, J shed 2 bases, and the junction held 6 bases outside the gene matches. The CDR3 nucleotides read TGTGCCAGCAGCCGGGGACAGGGGTTCCCTGGGGCCAACGTCCTGACTTTC. It codes for CASSRGQGFPGANVLTF.

The chain recombines TRBV5-1 with TRBJ2-7; the match to TRBD2 covers 11 bases. This CDR3 is 14 amino acids long. With V trimmed by 4 bases and J by 2 bases, 2 bases remained unmatched. Germline CDR1 reads SGHRS; CDR2 reads YFSETQ. CDR3 sequence (DNA): TGCGCCAGCAGCACTAGCGGGAGTCCCTACGAGCAGTACTTC. Translated, it gives CASSTSGSPYEQYF.

The chain is built from TRBV7-8 and TRBJ1-4; D unclear. Trimming stripped 5 bases from V and 16 bases from J, with 23 bases between. The CDR3 totals 14 residues. Germline V gene data show CDR1 as SGHVS and CDR2 as FQNEAQ. CDR3 bases: TGTGCCAGCAGCCAAACTACGAGGGATGAAAGGAGGTTTTTT. Encoded protein: CASSQTTRDERRFF.

The V call is TRBV9, the J call TRBJ2-1; D is possibly TRBD2 (6 bases). This CDR3 has 14 amino acids. CDR1 is SGDLS, CDR2 YYNGEE, per germline. The V end lost 2 bases, the J end lost 5 bases, and 11 bases lay between the germline ends. The DNA for the CDR3 is TGTGCCAGCAGCGTGGGTAAGCGGGACAATGAGCAGTTCTTC. Residues: CASSVGKRDNEQFF.

V is TRBV3-1 (or the pseudogene TRBV3-2) and J is TRBJ2-5; 9 bases fit TRBD2. Germline CDR1 LGHDT, CDR2 YNNKEL (reference sequence). Unmatched junction bases numbered 11, after V lost 2 bases and J lost 1 base. There are 18 residues in the CDR3. The CDR3 nucleotides are TGTGCCAGCAGCCAACAAGCGGGGGGAGGGCCAGCCCAAGAGACCCAGTACTTC. It yields the protein CASSQQAGGGPAQETQYF.

This clone has a single count. The J gene is TRBJ1-5, the V gene TRBV29-1; TRBD1 aligns across 8 bases. J was trimmed by 7 bases and V by 5 bases; bases with no gene match: 19. The germline gives CDR1 SQVTM, CDR2 ANQGSEA. CDR3 length: 17 residues. The CDR3 here is CSVKGTAGTGGEQPQHF. The CDR3 region has the DNA TGCAGCGTTAAGGGGACCGCCGGGACAGGAGGCGAACAGCCCCAGCATTTT.

Only a few counts were recorded for this clone. The chain links TRBV5-6 to TRBJ1-2; weak D call: TRBD1 (6 bases). V shed 3 bases and J shed 1 base, with 13 bases lying between them. Germline V gene data show CDR1 as SGHDT and CDR2 as YYEEEE. The CDR3 spans 15 residues. CDR3 region: CASSSGDTDNYGYTF. The CDR3 DNA follows: TGTGCCAGCAGCTCCGGGGACACAGATAACTATGGCTACACCTTC. The variable domain in full, with the rest retrieved from reference TRBV5-6 and TRBJ1-2, is DAGVTQSPTHLIKTRGQQVTLRCSPKSGHDTVSWYQQALGQGPQFIFQYYEEEERQRGNFPDRFSGHQFPNYSSELNVNALLLGDSALYLCASSSGDTDNYGYTFGSGTRLTVV.

V and J are TRBV6-5 and TRBJ1-3, with D maybe TRBD1 (6 bases). Germline lookup yields CDR1 MNHEY and CDR2 SVGAGI. CDR3 size: 15 residues. V shed 0 bases and J shed 6 bases, with 12 bases lying between them. The CDR3 DNA sequence: TGTGCCAGCAGTTACTCGCCAGGGGAGGTAAACACCATATATTTT. Amino acids: CASSYSPGEVNTIYF.

A few counts support this clone. The chain employs TRBV28 and TRBJ1-1; no reliable D call. Per germline, CDR1 MDHEN and CDR2 SYDVKM. This CDR3 has 14 residues. The V gene lost 3 bases and the J gene lost 5 bases, with 13 bases spanning the gap. Written as DNA, the CDR3 is TGTGCCAGCAGTTTCCCCAGCAGAAATACTGAAGCTTTCTTT. Translation: CASSFPSRNTEAFF.

This rearrangement joins TRBV2 to TRBJ1-1; TRBD1 agrees at 9 bases. Trimming at V came to 4 bases and at J to 6 bases, leaving 6 bases not matched to a gene. This CDR3 comprises 14 residues. Germline lookup yields CDR1 SNHLY and CDR2 FYNNEI. CDR3: CASSGDREIAEAFF. The CDR3 DNA is TGTGCCAGCAGTGGGGACAGGGAAATCGCTGAAGCTTTCTTT.

CDR3 sequence: CASSRSGDFYEKLFF. The CDR3 DNA is TGTGCCAGCAGCCGGTCAGGGGATTTTTATGAAAAACTGTTTTTT. The rearrangement joins TRBV7-6 to TRBJ1-4; TRBD1 is a possible D gene (6 bases). Germline CDR1 reads SGHVS; CDR2 reads FNYEAQ. The CDR3 totals 15 residues. V lost 5 bases and J lost 6, with 16 bases in between.

The chain recombines TRBV6-5 with TRBJ2-1, with TRBD2 as a possible D gene (6 bases). CDR1 MNHEY and CDR2 SVGAGI come from the germline V gene. V was pared by 4 bases and J by 4 bases, with 8 bases between. This CDR3 has 13 amino acids. CDR3 loop: CASSWGTYNEQFF. The CDR3 nucleotides are TGTGCCAGCAGTTGGGGGACTTACAATGAGCAGTTCTTC.